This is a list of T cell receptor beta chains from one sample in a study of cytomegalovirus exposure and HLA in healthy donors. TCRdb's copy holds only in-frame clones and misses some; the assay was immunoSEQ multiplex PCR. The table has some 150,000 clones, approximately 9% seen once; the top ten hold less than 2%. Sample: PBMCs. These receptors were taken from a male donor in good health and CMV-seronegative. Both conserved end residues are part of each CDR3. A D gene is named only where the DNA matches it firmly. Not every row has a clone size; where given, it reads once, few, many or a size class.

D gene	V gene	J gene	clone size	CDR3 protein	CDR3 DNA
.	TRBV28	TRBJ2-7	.	CASSSGTSPHEQYF	TGTGCCAGCAGTTCCGGGACAAGTCCGCACGAGCAGTACTTC
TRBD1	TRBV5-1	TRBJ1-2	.	CASRDPGQGVRGYTF	TGCGCCAGCAGGGATCCGGGACAGGGGGTGAGAGGCTACACCTTC
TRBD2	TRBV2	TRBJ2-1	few	CASSEVISGSGNEQFF	TGTGCCAGCAGTGAAGTCATCAGCGGGAGCGGGAATGAGCAGTTCTTC
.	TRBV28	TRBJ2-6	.	CASSFTPQVSGANVLTF	TGTGCCAGCAGTTTCACCCCCCAGGTCTCTGGGGCCAACGTCCTGACTTTC
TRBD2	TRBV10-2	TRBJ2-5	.	CASRSSSGGTQETQYF	TGCGCCAGCAGGTCGAGTAGCGGGGGGACCCAAGAGACCCAGTACTTC
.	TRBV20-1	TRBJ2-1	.	CSAAETAVQFF	TGCAGTGCTGCCGAGACAGCTGTGCAGTTCTTC
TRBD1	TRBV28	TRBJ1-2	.	CASSLIRQGRWGYGYTF	TGTGCCAGCAGTTTAATCCGACAGGGACGATGGGGCTATGGCTACACCTTC
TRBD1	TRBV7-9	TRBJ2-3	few	CASSFAGGPDTQYF	TGTGCCAGCAGCTTCGCAGGGGGTCCAGATACGCAGTATTTT
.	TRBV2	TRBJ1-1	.	CASSPTGLGSYNEAFF	TGTGCCAGCAGCCCCACAGGCCTGGGGTCGTATAATGAAGCTTTCTTT
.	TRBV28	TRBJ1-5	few	CASRVDRDQPQHF	TGTGCCAGCAGGGTAGACAGAGATCAGCCCCAGCATTTT
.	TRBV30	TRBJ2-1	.	CALKDLPRSMNEQFF	TGTGCCTTGAAAGACCTGCCTAGATCTATGAATGAGCAGTTCTTC
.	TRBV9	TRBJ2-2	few	CASSPHRGNTGELFF	TGTGCCAGCAGCCCTCATAGGGGAAACACCGGGGAGCTGTTTTTT
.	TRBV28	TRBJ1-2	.	CASSGAGLGYTF	TGTGCTTCCTCTGGAGCAGGGCTAGGCTACACCTTC
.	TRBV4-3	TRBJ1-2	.	CASSRTDRRSGGYTF	TGCGCCAGCAGCCGTACGGACCGGCGGTCGGGAGGCTACACCTTC
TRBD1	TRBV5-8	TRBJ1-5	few	CASSLEAGQGAQPQHF	TGTGCCAGCAGCTTGGAAGCGGGACAGGGTGCTCAGCCCCAGCATTTT
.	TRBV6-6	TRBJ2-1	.	CASKGEEGNEQFF	TGTGCCAGCAAGGGGGAAGAGGGCAATGAGCAGTTCTTC
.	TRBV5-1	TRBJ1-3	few	CASSSSSGSGNTIYF	TGCGCCAGCAGCTCCAGTTCGGGGTCTGGAAACACCATATATTTT
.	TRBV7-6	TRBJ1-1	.	CASSPGADTEAFF	TGTGCCAGCAGCCCAGGGGCGGACACTGAAGCTTTCTTT
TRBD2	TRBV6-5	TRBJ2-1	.	CASSLIAGPSHEQFF	TGTGCCAGCAGTTTGATAGCGGGGCCCTCCCATGAGCAGTTCTTC
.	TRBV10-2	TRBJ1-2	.	CASSESRENYGYTF	TGCGCCAGCAGTGAGTCGAGGGAGAATTATGGCTACACCTTC
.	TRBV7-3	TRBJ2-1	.	CASSLFPDNEQFF	TGTGCCAGCAGCTTATTCCCTGACAATGAGCAGTTCTTC
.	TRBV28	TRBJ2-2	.	CASSLWRVTGELFF	TGTGCCAGCAGTTTATGGAGGGTCACCGGGGAGCTGTTTTTT
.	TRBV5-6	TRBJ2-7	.	CASSLSAGRGALEQYF	TGTGCCAGCAGTCTTTCTGCGGGGAGGGGGGCTCTTGAGCAGTACTTC
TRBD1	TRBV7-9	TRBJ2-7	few	CASSSSWDRGDEQYF	TGTGCCAGCAGCTCCTCGTGGGACAGGGGCGACGAGCAGTACTTC
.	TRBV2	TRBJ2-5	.	CASSRDAGEETQYF	TGTGCCAGCAGTCGGGACGCAGGGGAAGAGACCCAGTACTTC
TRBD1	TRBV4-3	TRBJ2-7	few	CASSQDAGGPYEQYF	TGCGCCAGCAGCCAAGATGCAGGGGGTCCCTACGAGCAGTACTTC
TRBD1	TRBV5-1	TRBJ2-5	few	CASSLAMGTGATQETQYF	TGCGCCAGCAGCTTGGCTATGGGGACAGGGGCGACGCAAGAGACCCAGTACTTC
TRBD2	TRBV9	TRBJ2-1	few	CASSGRLAGGPSYNEQFF	TGTGCCAGCAGCGGGCGGCTAGCGGGAGGGCCGTCCTACAATGAGCAGTTCTTC
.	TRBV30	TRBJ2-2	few	CAWVRTDPNTGELFF	TGTGCCTGGGTAAGGACAGATCCTAACACCGGGGAGCTGTTTTTT
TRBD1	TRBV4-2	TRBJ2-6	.	CASSQEARTGWSGANVLTF	TGTGCCAGCAGCCAAGAGGCCAGGACAGGGTGGTCTGGGGCCAACGTCCTGACTTTC
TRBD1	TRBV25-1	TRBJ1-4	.	CASTGKKGAEKLFF	TGTGCCAGCACTGGGAAGAAGGGGGCTGAAAAACTGTTTTTT
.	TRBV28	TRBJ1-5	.	CASTRDTVNQPQHF	TGTGCCAGCACCCGGGACACAGTCAATCAGCCCCAGCATTTT
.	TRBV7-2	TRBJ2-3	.	CASSSNWLSTDTQYF	TGTGCCAGCAGTAGCAATTGGCTAAGCACAGATACGCAGTATTTT
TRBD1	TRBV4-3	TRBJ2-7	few	CASSHGDRGYEQYF	TGCGCCAGCAGCCACGGGGACAGGGGTTACGAGCAGTACTTC
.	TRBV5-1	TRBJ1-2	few	CASRIDPNGFGYTF	TGCGCCAGCAGAATCGACCCCAACGGGTTTGGCTACACCTTC
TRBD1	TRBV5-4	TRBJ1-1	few	CASSEDRVRTEAFF	TGTGCCAGCAGCGAGGACAGGGTGAGGACTGAAGCTTTCTTT
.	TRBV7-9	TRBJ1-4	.	CASSSGGNEKLFF	TGTGCCAGCAGCAGCGGGGGTAATGAAAAACTGTTTTTT
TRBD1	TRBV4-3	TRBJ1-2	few	CASSLTHGTAYGYTF	TGCGCCAGCAGCCTAACCCACGGGACAGCATATGGCTACACCTTC
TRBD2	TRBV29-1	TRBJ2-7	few	CSVEVPGGRLYEQYF	TGCAGCGTTGAAGTTCCGGGAGGGAGACTCTACGAGCAGTACTTC
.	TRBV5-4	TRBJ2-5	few	CASRSMGSETQYF	TGTGCCAGCCGCTCTATGGGCAGTGAGACCCAGTACTTC
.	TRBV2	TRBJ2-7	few	CASSPPRWQNPYEQYF	TGTGCCAGCAGTCCTCCACGTTGGCAGAACCCCTACGAGCAGTACTTC
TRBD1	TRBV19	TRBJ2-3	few	CASSNQDRGRTDTQYF	TGTGCCAGTAGTAATCAGGACAGGGGGCGAACAGATACGCAGTATTTT
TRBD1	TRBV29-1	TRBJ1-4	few	CSVEDLPRVRDRLYEKLFF	TGCAGCGTTGAAGATCTTCCTCGAGTACGGGACAGGCTTTATGAAAAACTGTTTTTT
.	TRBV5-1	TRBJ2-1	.	CASSSWGQEWDEQFF	TGCGCCAGCAGCTCATGGGGGCAGGAGTGGGATGAGCAGTTCTTC
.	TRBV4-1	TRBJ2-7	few	CASSQYPHKGEAYYEQYF	TGCGCCAGCAGCCAATATCCCCATAAAGGCGAGGCCTACTACGAGCAGTACTTC
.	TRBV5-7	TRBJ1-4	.	CASSATGFATNEKLFF	TGTGCCAGCAGCGCCACAGGATTTGCAACTAATGAAAAACTGTTTTTT
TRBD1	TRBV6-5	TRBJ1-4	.	CASRETGTQRGKLFF	TGTGCCAGCCGAGAGACAGGGACCCAGAGGGGGAAACTGTTTTTT
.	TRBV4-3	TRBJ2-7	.	CASSQGSSAGAYEQYF	TGCGCCAGCAGCCAAGGGAGCAGCGCTGGAGCCTACGAGCAGTACTTC
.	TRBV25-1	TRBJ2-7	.	CASSDMGRSNTYEQYF	TGTGCCAGCAGTGACATGGGGAGATCGAATACCTACGAGCAGTACTTC
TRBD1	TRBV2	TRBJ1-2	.	CASSGWGQGIYGYTF	TGTGCCAGCAGTGGGTGGGGACAGGGCATCTATGGCTACACCTTC
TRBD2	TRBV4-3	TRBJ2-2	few	CASSSHPGLAGYTGELFF	TGCGCCAGCAGCTCCCACCCGGGACTAGCGGGCTACACCGGGGAGCTGTTTTTT
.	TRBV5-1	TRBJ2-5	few	CASSLGLVQETQYF	TGCGCCAGCAGCTTGGGGCTAGTGCAAGAGACCCAGTACTTC
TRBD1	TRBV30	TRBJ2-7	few	CAWSADRYGVGYEQYF	TGTGCCTGGAGCGCGGACAGGTACGGGGTAGGGTACGAGCAGTACTTC
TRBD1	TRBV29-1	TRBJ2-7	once	CSVMTGEAYEQYF	TGCAGCGTCATGACAGGGGAGGCCTACGAGCAGTACTTC
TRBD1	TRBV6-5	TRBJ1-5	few	CASSPGTVNQPQHF	TGTGCCAGCAGTCCCGGGACAGTTAATCAGCCCCAGCATTTT
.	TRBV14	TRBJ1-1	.	CASSRQENTEAFF	TGTGCCAGCAGCCGACAGGAAAACACTGAAGCTTTCTTT
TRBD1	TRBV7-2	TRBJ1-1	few	CASSPRRQGAPTEAFF	TGTGCCAGCAGCCCACGTCGACAGGGGGCGCCGACTGAAGCTTTCTTT
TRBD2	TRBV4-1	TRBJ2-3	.	CASGGGVLTDTQYF	TGCGCCAGCGGGGGGGGAGTTCTCACAGATACGCAGTATTTT
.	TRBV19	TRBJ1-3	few	CASSIGERWNTIYF	TGTGCCAGTAGTATTGGTGAGCGGTGGAACACCATATATTTT